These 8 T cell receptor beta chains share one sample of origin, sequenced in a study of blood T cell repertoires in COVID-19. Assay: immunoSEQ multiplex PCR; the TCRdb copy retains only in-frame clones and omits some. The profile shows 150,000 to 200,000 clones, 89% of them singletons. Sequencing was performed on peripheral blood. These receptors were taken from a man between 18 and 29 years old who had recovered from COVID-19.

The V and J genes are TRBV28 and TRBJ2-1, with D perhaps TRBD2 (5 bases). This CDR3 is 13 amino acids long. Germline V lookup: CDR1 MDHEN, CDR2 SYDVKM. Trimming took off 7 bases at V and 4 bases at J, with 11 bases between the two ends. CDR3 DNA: TGTGCCAGCACAAGCGGAACTTACAATGAGCAGTTCTTC. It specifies CASTSGTYNEQFF.

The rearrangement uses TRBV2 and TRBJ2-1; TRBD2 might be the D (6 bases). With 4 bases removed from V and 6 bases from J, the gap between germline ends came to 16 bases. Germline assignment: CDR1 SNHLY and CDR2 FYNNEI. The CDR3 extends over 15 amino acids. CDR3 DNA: TGTGCCAGCAGTGCCCTATCACGGGGGTCCAATGAGCAGTTCTTC. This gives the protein CASSALSRGSNEQFF.

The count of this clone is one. CDR3 bases: TGTGCCAGCAGCGTCAGCCTAGCGTTGAGCTCCTACAATGAGCAGTTCTTC. Its translation: CASSVSLALSSYNEQFF. The V call is TRBV9, the J call TRBJ2-1; perhaps TRBD2 as D (6 bases). This CDR3 comprises 17 residues. Looked up from germline, CDR1 is SGDLS and CDR2 is YYNGEE. The V and J ends lost 2 bases and 0 bases respectively, with 15 bases between them.

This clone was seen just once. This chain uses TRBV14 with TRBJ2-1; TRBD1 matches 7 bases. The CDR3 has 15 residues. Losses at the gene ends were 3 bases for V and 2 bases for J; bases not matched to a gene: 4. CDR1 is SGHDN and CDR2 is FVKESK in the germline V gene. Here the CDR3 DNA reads TGTGCCAGCAGCCACCGACAGGGCGCCTACAATGAGCAGTTCTTC. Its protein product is CASSHRQGAYNEQFF. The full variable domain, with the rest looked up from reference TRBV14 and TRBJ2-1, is EAGVTQFPSHSVIEKGQTVTLRCDPISGHDNLYWYRRVMGKEIKFLLHFVKESKQDESGMPNNRFLAERTGGTYSTLKVQPAELEDSGVYFCASSHRQGAYNEQFFGPGTRLTVL.

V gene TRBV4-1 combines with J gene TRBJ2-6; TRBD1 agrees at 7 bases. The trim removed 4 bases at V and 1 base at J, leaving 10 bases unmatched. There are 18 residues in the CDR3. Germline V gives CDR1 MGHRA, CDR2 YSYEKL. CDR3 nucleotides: TGCGCCAGCAGCCTGGGTCGACAGGGACCTTCTGGGGCCAACGTCCTGACTTTC. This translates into CASSLGRQGPSGANVLTF.

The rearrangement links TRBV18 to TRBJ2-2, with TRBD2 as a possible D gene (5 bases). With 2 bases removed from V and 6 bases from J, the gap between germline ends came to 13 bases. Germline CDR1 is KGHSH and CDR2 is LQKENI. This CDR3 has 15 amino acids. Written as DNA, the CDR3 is TGTGCCAGCTCACCAAGGGCGGACGGGGCCGGGGAGCTGTTTTTT. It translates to CASSPRADGAGELFF.

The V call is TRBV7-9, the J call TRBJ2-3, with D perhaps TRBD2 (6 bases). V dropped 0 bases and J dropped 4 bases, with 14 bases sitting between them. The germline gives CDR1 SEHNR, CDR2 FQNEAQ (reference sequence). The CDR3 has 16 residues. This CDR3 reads CASSLAWAGPADTQYF. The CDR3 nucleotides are TGTGCCAGCAGCTTAGCTTGGGCGGGGCCCGCAGATACGCAGTATTTT. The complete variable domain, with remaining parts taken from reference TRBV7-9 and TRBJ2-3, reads DTGVSQNPRHKITKRGQNVTFRCDPISEHNRLYWYRQTLGQGPEFLTYFQNEAQLEKSRLLSDRFSAERPKGSFSTLEIQRTEQGDSAMYLCASSLAWAGPADTQYFGPGTRLTVL.

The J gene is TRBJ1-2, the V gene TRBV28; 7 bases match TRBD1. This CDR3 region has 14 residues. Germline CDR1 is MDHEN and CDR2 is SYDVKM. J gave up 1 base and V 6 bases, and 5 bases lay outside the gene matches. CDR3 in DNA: TGTGCCAGCAGCCGCAGGGGGTTTAACTATGGCTACACCTTC. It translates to CASSRRGFNYGYTF.